This TCR beta chain derives from a study of cytomegalovirus exposure and HLA in healthy donors. Whole-study findings and limits: Indistinguishability led to the exclusion of some V segments, TRBV6-2 and TRBV6-3 included.

As concerns this clone: Its antigen is undetermined.

The primer mix had 60 Vbeta and 13 Jbeta primers. Libraries were prepared by immunoSEQ multiplex PCR; TCRdb keeps only in-frame clonotypes and omits some of them. This repertoire includes over 110,000 clones. Trimming removed 4 bases from V and 10 bases from J, with 26 bases in between. Germline V lookup: CDR1 SGDLS, CDR2 YYNGEE. CDR3 length: 16 amino acids. The receptor comes from a male donor in good health and CMV-seronegative. This chain connects TRBV9 to TRBJ1-2; D may be TRBD1 (6 bases). Sequencing was carried out using PBMCs. CDR3 nucleotides: TGTGCCAGCAGCCCACGACAGGACATGCGTGTAGGGGACTACACCTTC. It translates to CASSPRQDMRVGDYTF.